This T cell receptor beta chain was recorded in a study of OX40 agonist ivuxolimab in advanced cancers. Overall study: With a range of roughly 23 to 90, age averaged 60 years, and around 83% were male. Whole-study results and caveats: Clones of CD4+ and CD8+ blood T cells grew by week 6 at doses of 0.1 to 3.0 mg/kg.

Looked up from germline, CDR1 is PRHDT and CDR2 is FYEKMQ (reference sequence). CDR3 length equals 14 residues. The junction had 7 bases not matched to a gene; V was cut back by 6 bases and J by 3 bases. Assay used: immunoSEQ multiplex PCR; TCRdb lists only in-frame clones, some missing. The sample shows some 80,000 clones, just under 95% of them seen only once. On this clone: Its antigen is currently unknown.

This chain links TRBV13 with TRBJ2-7; 8 bases align to TRBD1. Specimen: CD4+ or CD8+ T cells sorted from blood, collected in a trial of the OX40 agonist ivuxolimab. The receptor comes from an adult with an advanced solid tumor such as melanoma, head and neck, liver or kidney cancer. CDR3 amino acids: CASSVGDRGYEQYF. CDR3 bases: TGTGCCAGCAGTGTTGGAGACAGGGGCTACGAGCAGTACTTC.